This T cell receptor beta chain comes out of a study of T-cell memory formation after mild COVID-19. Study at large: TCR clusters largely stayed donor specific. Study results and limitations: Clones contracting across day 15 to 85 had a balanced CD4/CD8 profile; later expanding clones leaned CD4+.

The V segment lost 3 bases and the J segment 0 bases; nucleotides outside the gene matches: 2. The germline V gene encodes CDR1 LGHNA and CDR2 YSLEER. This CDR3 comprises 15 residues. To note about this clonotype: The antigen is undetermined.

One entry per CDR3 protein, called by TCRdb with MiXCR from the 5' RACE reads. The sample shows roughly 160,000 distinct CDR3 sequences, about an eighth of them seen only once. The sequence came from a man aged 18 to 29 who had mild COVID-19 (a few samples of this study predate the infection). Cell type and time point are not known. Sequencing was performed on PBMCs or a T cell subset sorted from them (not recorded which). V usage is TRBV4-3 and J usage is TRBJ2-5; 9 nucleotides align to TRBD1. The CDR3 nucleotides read TGCGCCAGCAGCCATGGACAGGGGTACCAAGAGACCCAGTACTTC. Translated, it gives CASSHGQGYQETQYF.